This T cell receptor beta chain was documented in a study of T cell responses to AZD1222 COVID-19 vaccine. Notes on the study in general: Spike-specific TCR breadth and depth were elevated following two AZD1222 doses. Only 5 or 6 people who got AZD1222 tested seropositive at baseline. Repertoire sampling was restricted to post-peak T cell response timepoints. CD4 TCRs covered the whole spike, strongest at regions 160-218 and 743-854.

The CDR3 totals 15 residues. V was trimmed by 2 bases and J by 0 bases, leaving 9 bases between them. Germline V CDR1 and CDR2: SGHRS, YFSETQ. Concerning this clone: Its cognate antigen is unknown.

Clones were sequenced by immunoSEQ multiplex PCR, and TCRdb holds only the in-frame ones, with some missing. The sample shows 130,000 or so clones, about 82% of them seen only once. The sample was peripheral blood, taken 28 days after the second dose of the MenACWY control vaccine. The clonotype was recovered from an adult who received the MenACWY meningococcal vaccine as a control. This chain joins TRBV5-1 and TRBJ1-5, with D unresolved. CDR3 sequence: CASSLFPDSNQPQHF. The DNA of the CDR3 is TGCGCCAGCAGCTTATTCCCCGATAGCAATCAGCCCCAGCATTTT.